These T cell receptor beta chains were read from a single sample in a study of cytomegalovirus exposure and HLA in healthy donors. The table came from immunoSEQ multiplex PCR; TCRdb's copy has only in-frame clones and leaves some out. The data show fewer than 200,000 clones, 8.5% to 10% seen once. The sample was PBMCs. These receptor sequences come from a woman aged 30 to 39 in good health and CMV-seropositive. CDR3s include the opening cysteine and the closing phenylalanine or tryptophan. The order of the fields is V gene, D gene, J gene, clone size, CDR3 protein, CDR3 DNA. The D gene is left open where the match is weak. Only some rows state a clone size, as once, few, many or a class for expanded clones.

v_gene: TRBV14; d_gene: NA; j_gene: TRBJ2-5; abundance: NA; CDR3aa: CASSQWRGNQEAQYF; CDR3nt: TGTGCCAGCAGCCAATGGCGGGGAAACCAAGAGGCCCAGTACTTC
v_gene: TRBV5-1; d_gene: NA; j_gene: TRBJ1-5; abundance: few; CDR3aa: CASSLGGLGNQPQHF; CDR3nt: TGCGCCAGCAGCTTAGGGGGTTTGGGCAATCAGCCCCAGCATTTT
v_gene: TRBV9; d_gene: NA; j_gene: TRBJ1-2; abundance: NA; CDR3aa: CASSVGQGRYGYTF; CDR3nt: TGTGCCAGCAGCGTAGGGCAGGGTCGCTATGGCTACACCTTC
v_gene: TRBV7-2; d_gene: NA; j_gene: TRBJ1-5; abundance: NA; CDR3aa: CASSLASQNNQPQHF; CDR3nt: TGTGCCAGCAGCTTAGCGTCACAAAACAATCAGCCCCAGCATTTT
v_gene: TRBV28; d_gene: NA; j_gene: TRBJ1-1; abundance: few; CDR3aa: CASSLSFEAFF; CDR3nt: TGTGCCAGCAGTTTGTCCTTCGAAGCTTTCTTT
v_gene: TRBV6-5; d_gene: NA; j_gene: TRBJ2-7; abundance: NA; CDR3aa: CASSGWNSGLYEQYF; CDR3nt: TGTGCCAGCAGTGGATGGAATAGCGGACTCTACGAGCAGTACTTC
v_gene: TRBV4-2; d_gene: NA; j_gene: TRBJ2-7; abundance: few; CDR3aa: CASSQASSPNEQYF; CDR3nt: TGTGCCAGCAGCCAAGCTTCTAGTCCCAACGAGCAGTACTTC
v_gene: TRBV27; d_gene: TRBD2; j_gene: TRBJ2-1; abundance: NA; CDR3aa: CASSTKTSGSVWGEQFF; CDR3nt: TGTGCCAGCAGTACAAAGACTAGCGGGAGTGTGTGGGGTGAGCAGTTCTTC
v_gene: TRBV5-4; d_gene: NA; j_gene: TRBJ2-3; abundance: few; CDR3aa: CASSLPRDTDTQYF; CDR3nt: TGTGCCAGCAGCCTCCCCCGGGACACAGATACGCAGTATTTT
v_gene: TRBV7-8; d_gene: TRBD1; j_gene: TRBJ2-7; abundance: NA; CDR3aa: CASSSRGPEQYF; CDR3nt: TGTGCCAGCAGTAGCAGGGGGCCCGAGCAGTACTTC
v_gene: TRBV6-1; d_gene: NA; j_gene: TRBJ1-1; abundance: few; CDR3aa: CASSEFGRPTEAFF; CDR3nt: TGTGCCAGCAGTGAATTTGGCAGGCCAACTGAAGCTTTCTTT
v_gene: TRBV5-1; d_gene: TRBD1; j_gene: TRBJ2-5; abundance: few; CDR3aa: CASSLRLGQGSPLTQYF; CDR3nt: TGCGCCAGCAGCTTGCGATTAGGACAGGGGTCTCCTTTGACCCAGTACTTC
v_gene: TRBV7-2; d_gene: NA; j_gene: TRBJ2-5; abundance: NA; CDR3aa: CASSRARVKETQYF; CDR3nt: TGTGCCAGCAGCAGGGCCAGGGTAAAAGAGACCCAGTACTTC
v_gene: TRBV10-3; d_gene: NA; j_gene: TRBJ1-2; abundance: NA; CDR3aa: CAISGGGVAYGYTF; CDR3nt: TGTGCCATCAGTGGAGGAGGGGTTGCCTATGGCTACACCTTC
v_gene: TRBV19; d_gene: NA; j_gene: TRBJ1-6; abundance: NA; CDR3aa: CASRQLNSPLHF; CDR3nt: TGTGCCAGTAGACAGTTGAATTCACCCCTCCACTTT
v_gene: TRBV6-5; d_gene: NA; j_gene: TRBJ2-7; abundance: NA; CDR3aa: CASSYEGGPSYEQYF; CDR3nt: TGTGCCAGCAGTTACGAAGGCGGGCCCTCCTACGAGCAGTACTTC